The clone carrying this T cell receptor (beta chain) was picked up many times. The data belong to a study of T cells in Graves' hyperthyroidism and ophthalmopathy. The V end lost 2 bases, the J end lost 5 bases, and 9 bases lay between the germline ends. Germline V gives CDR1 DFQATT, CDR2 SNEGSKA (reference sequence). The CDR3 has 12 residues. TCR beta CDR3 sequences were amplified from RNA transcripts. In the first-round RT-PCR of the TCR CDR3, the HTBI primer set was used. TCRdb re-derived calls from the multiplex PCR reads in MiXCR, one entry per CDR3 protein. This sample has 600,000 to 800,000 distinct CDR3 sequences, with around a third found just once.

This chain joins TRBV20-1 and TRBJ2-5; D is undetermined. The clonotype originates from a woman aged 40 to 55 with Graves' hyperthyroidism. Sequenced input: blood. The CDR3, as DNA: TGCAGTGCTAGAATGGGGTTTGAGACCCAGTACTTC. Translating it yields CSARMGFETQYF.